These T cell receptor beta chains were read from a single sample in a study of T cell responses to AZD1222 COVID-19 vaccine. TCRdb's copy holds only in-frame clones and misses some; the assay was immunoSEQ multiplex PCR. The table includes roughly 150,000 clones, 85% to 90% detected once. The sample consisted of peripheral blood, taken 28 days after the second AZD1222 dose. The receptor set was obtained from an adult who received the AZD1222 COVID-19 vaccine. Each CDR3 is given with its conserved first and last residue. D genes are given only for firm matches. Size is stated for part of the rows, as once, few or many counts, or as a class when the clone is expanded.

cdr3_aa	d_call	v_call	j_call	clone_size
CASSLAGEGYEQYF	-	TRBV5-1	TRBJ2-7	-
CASSQGQGFTEAFF	TRBD1	TRBV7-2	TRBJ1-1	-
CASSHRTSGGYEQYF	TRBD2	TRBV19	TRBJ2-7	-
CATSDLVAGGPHEQFF	TRBD2	TRBV24-1	TRBJ2-1	once
CASRNYRLGYTF	-	TRBV28	TRBJ1-2	many
CASSQAAGGISSYNEQFF	TRBD2	TRBV14	TRBJ2-1	-
CASSQGLNTGELFF	-	TRBV16	TRBJ2-2	-
CAISEFGAGSTDTQYF	-	TRBV10-3	TRBJ2-3	few
CASNQGVNEQFF	TRBD1	TRBV5-1	TRBJ2-1	once
CAISDKGPGTGRGYTF	-	TRBV10-3	TRBJ1-2	-
CASSKSGREAFF	-	TRBV6-5	TRBJ1-1	-
CASSQDRAAYGYTF	-	TRBV14	TRBJ1-2	-
CASSTGTARSYEQYF	-	TRBV19	TRBJ2-7	-
CASSRSFAAANTGELFF	-	TRBV4-3	TRBJ2-2	-
CASSSRADDSPLHF	-	TRBV4-2	TRBJ1-6	-
CASSPGQGSTDTQYF	TRBD1	TRBV11-2	TRBJ2-3	-